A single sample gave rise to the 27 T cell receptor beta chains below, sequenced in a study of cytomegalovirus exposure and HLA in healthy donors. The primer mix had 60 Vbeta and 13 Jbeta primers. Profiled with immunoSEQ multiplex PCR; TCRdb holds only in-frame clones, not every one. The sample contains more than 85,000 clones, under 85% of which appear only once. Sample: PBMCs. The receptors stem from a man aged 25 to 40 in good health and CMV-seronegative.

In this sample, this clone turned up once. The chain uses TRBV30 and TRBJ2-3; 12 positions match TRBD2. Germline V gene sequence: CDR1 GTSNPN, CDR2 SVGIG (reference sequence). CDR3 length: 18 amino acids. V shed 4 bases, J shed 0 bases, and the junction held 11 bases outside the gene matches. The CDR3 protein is CAWIPGLAGTTSTDTQYF. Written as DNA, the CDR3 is TGTGCCTGGATCCCAGGACTAGCGGGGACCACTAGCACAGATACGCAGTATTTT.

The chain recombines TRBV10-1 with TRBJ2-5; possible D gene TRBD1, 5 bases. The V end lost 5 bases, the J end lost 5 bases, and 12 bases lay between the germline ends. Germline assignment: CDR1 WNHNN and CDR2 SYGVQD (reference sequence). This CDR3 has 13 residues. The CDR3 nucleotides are TGCGCCAGCAGTCCAGGGCTGAGGGAGACCCAGTACTTC. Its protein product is CASSPGLRETQYF.

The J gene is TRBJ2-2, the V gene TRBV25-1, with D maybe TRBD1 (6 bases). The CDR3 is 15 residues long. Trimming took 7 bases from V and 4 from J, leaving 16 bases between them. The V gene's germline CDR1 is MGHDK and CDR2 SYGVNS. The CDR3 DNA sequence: TGTGCCAGCATGCAAACAGGGTTAGGCACCGGGGAGCTGTTTTTT. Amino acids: CASMQTGLGTGELFF.

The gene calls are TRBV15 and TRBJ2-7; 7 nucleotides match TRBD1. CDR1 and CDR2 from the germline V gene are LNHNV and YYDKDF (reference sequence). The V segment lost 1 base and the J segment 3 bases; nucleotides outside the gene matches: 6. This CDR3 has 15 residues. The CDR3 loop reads CATSRGAAGGYEQYF. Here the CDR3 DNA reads TGTGCCACCAGCAGAGGGGCCGCAGGGGGCTACGAGCAGTACTTC.

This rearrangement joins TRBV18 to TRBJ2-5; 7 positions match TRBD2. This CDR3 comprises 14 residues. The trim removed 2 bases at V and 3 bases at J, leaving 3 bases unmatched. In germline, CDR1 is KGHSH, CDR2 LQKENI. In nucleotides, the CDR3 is TGTGCCAGCTCACCAAGGGAGGGGAAAGAGACCCAGTACTTC. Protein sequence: CASSPREGKETQYF.

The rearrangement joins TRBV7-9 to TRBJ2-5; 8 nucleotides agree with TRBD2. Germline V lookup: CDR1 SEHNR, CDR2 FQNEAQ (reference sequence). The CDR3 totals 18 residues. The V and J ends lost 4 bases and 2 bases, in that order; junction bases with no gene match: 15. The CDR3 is CASSSEKGGGSKQETQYF. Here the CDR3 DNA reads TGTGCCAGCAGCTCTGAAAAGGGCGGGGGGTCAAAACAAGAGACCCAGTACTTC.

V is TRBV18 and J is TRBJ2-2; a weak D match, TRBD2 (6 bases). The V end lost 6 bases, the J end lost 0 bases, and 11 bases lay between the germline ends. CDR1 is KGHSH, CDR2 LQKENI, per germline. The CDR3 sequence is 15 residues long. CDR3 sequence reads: CASSGDSSNTGELFF. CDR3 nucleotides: TGTGCCAGCTCGGGGGACTCTTCGAACACCGGGGAGCTGTTTTTT.

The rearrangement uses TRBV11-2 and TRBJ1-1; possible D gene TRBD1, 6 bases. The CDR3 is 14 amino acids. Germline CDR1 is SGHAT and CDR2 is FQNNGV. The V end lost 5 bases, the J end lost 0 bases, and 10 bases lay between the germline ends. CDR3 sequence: CASSPDSMNTEAFF. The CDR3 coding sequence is TGTGCCAGCAGCCCGGACAGCATGAACACTGAAGCTTTCTTT.

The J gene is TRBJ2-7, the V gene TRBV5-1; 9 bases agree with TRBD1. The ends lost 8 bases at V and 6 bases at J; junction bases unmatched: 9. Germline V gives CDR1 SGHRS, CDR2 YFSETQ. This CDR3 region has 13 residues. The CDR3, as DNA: TGCGCCAGTACAAGGACAGGGGAGGCCGAGCAGTACTTC. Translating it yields CASTRTGEAEQYF.

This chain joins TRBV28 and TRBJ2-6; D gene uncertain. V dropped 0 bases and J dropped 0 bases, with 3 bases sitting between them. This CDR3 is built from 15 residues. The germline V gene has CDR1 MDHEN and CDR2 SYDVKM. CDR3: CASSLWSSGANVLTF. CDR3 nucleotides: TGTGCCAGCAGTTTATGGAGCTCTGGGGCCAACGTCCTGACTTTC.

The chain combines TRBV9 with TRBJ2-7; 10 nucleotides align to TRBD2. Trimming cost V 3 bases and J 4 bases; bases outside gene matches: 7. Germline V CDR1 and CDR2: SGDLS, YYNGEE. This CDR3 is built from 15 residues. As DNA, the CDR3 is TGTGCCAGCAGCGCACAAGCGGGGGGGCCTTACGAGCAGTACTTC. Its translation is CASSAQAGGPYEQYF.

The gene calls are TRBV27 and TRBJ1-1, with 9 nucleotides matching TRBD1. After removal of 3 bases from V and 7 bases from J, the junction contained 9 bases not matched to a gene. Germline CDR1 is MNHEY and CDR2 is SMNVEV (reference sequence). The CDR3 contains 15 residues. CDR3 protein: CASSLGPGTGFEAFF. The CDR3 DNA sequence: TGTGCCAGCAGTTTGGGTCCCGGGACAGGGTTTGAAGCTTTCTTT.

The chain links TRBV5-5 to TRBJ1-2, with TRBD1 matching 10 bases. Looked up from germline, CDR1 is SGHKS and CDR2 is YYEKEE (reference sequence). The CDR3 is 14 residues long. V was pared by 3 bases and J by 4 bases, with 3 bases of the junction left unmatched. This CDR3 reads CASSWTGGVYGYTF. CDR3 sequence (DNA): TGTGCCAGCAGCTGGACAGGGGGAGTCTATGGCTACACCTTC.

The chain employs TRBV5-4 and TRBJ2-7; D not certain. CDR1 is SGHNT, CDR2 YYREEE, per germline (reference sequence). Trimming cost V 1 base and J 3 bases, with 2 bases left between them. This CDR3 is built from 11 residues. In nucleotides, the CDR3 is TGTGCCAGCAGCTTGTACTACGAGCAGTACTTC. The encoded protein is CASSLYYEQYF.

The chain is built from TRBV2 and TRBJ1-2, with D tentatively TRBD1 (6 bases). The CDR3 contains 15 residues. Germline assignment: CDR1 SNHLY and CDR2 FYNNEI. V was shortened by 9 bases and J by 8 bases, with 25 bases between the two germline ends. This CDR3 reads CASIPGGPMGSGYTF. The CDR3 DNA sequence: TGTGCCAGTATTCCGGGGGGGCCCATGGGGTCGGGCTACACCTTC.

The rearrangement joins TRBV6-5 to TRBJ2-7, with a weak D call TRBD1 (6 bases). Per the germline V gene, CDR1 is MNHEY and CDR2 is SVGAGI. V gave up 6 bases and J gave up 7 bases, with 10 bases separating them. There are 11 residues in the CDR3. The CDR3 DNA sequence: TGTGCCAGCAGCCAAGGGGGAGAGCAGTACTTC. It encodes CASSQGGEQYF.

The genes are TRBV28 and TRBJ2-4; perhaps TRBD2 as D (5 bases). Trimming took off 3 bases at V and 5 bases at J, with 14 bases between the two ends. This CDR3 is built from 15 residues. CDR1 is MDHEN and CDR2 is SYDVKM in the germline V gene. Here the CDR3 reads CASSFGEPSENIQYF. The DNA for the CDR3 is TGTGCCAGCAGTTTCGGGGAGCCGTCCGAAAACATTCAGTACTTC. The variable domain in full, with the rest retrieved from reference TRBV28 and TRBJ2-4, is DVKVTQSSRYLVKRTGEKVFLECVQDMDHENMFWYRQDPGLGLRLIYFSYDVKMKEKGDIPEGYSVSREKKERFSLILESASTNQTSMYLCASSFGEPSENIQYFGAGTRLSVL.

CDR3 bases: TGTGCCAGCAGGGCGGGCGAGACCCAGTACTTC. This encodes CASRAGETQYF. The chain combines TRBV7-2 with TRBJ2-5; D may be TRBD2 (5 bases). Germline V lookup: CDR1 SGHTA, CDR2 FQGNSA. CDR3 length equals 11 residues. V lost 6 bases and J lost 5, with 7 bases in between.

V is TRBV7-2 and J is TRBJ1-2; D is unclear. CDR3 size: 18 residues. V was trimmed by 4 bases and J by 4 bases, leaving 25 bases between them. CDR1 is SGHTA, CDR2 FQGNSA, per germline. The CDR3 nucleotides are TGTGCCAGCAGCTCAGATGCTGGATTCGGAGGGCCCATCTATGGCTACACCTTC. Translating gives CASSSDAGFGGPIYGYTF.

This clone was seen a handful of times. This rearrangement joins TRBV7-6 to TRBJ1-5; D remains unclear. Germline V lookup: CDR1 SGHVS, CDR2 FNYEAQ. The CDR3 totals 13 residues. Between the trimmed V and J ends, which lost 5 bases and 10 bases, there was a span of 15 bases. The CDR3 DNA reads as TGTGCCAGCAGCGTAGAGACTGCCAAACCCCAGCATTTT. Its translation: CASSVETAKPQHF.

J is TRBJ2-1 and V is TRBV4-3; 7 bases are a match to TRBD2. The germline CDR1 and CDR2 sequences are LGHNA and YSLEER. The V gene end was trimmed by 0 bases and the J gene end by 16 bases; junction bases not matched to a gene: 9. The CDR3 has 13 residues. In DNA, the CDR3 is TGCGCCAGCAGCCAAGATCTTCTCGGGACTACCTTCTTC. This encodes CASSQDLLGTTFF.

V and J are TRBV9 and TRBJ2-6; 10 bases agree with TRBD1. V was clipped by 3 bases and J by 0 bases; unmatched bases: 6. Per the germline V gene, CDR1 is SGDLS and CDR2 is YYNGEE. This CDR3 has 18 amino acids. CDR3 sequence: CASSDGTGDGSGANVLTF. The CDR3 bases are TGTGCCAGCAGCGATGGGACAGGGGACGGCTCTGGGGCCAACGTCCTGACTTTC. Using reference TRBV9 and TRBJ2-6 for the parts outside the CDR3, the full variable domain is DSGVTQTPKHLITATGQRVTLRCSPRSGDLSVYWYQQSLDQGLQFLIQYYNGEERAKGNILERFSAQQFPDLHSELNLSSLELGDSALYFCASSDGTGDGSGANVLTFGAGSRLTVL.

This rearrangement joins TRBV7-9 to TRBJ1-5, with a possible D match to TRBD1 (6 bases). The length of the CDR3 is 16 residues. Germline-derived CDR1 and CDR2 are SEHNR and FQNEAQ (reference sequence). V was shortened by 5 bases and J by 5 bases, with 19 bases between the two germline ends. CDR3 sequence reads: CASSPPYVGGDQPQHF. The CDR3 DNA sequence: TGTGCCAGCAGCCCACCATATGTTGGGGGCGATCAGCCCCAGCATTTT.

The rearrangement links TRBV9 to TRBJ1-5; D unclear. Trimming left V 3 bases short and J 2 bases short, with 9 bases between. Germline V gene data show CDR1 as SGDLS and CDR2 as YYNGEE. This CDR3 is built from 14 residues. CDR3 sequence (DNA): TGTGCCAGCAGCGAGCGGGGAGGCAATCAGCCCCAGCATTTT. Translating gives CASSERGGNQPQHF.

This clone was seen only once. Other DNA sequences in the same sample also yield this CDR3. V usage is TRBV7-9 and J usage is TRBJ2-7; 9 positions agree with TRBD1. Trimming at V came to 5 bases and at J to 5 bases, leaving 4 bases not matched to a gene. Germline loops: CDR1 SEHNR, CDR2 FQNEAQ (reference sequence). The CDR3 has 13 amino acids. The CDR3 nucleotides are TGTGCCAGCAGCCCCCGGGACAGGGACGAGCAGTACTTC. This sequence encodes CASSPRDRDEQYF.

As DNA, the CDR3 is TGTGCCACCGGTTCGGGTTGGGGGCGGGACACTGAAGCTTTCTTT. This gives the protein CATGSGWGRDTEAFF. This chain joins TRBV15 and TRBJ1-1; a possible D gene is TRBD1 (6 bases). The CDR3 sequence is 15 residues long. The V end was cut by 8 bases, the J end by 3 bases, with 19 bases between. Germline-derived CDR1 and CDR2 are LNHNV and YYDKDF (reference sequence).

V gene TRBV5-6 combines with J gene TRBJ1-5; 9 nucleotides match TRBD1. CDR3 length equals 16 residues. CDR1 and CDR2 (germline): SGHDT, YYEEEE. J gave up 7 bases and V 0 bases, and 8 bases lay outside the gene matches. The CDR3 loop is CASSLETGGLRQPQHF. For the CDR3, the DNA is TGTGCCAGCAGCTTGGAGACAGGGGGATTACGGCAGCCCCAGCATTTT.